The source of this TCR beta chain is a study of T-cell reconstitution after alpha-beta-depleted transplantation in children. This clonotype was seen a handful of times. The V gene end was trimmed by 5 bases and the J gene end by 6 bases; junction bases not matched to a gene: 10. CDR1 is SGHRS and CDR2 is YFSETQ in the germline V gene. The CDR3 sequence is 15 residues long. Unique molecular identifiers were built into the TCRbeta library. MiXCR, run by TCRdb on the PCR reads, gives a single entry per CDR3 protein. This sample has 170,000 or so distinct CDR3 sequences, with about 6.8% found just once. The rearrangement uses TRBV5-1 and TRBJ2-5; 10 bases line up with TRBD1. Here the sequenced sample was PBMCs from the stem cell graft donor, taken from the stem cell graft. This receptor was taken from a human donor who donated a stem cell graft to a child with Wiskott-Aldrich syndrome. CDR3 sequence reads: CASRPPGQGTQTQYF. In DNA form, the CDR3 reads TGCGCCAGCAGGCCGCCGGGACAGGGGACTCAGACCCAGTACTTC.